A selection of T cell receptor beta chains follows, all from one sample in a study of T cells in tuberculosis. Some clones are missing from TCRdb's copy, which holds only in-frame ones; the method was immunoSEQ multiplex PCR. The sample holds roughly 34,000 clones, around 90% seen once. Sequences were derived from PBMCs, sampled at tuberculosis diagnosis. These receptors were obtained from an adult with tuberculosis. The CDR3 runs from the conserved cysteine through the conserved F or W. D genes are given only for firm matches. Clone size is not always given. Where it is, it says once, few, many or a class for expanded clones.

- | few | TRBJ1-6 | TRBV4-1 | CASSQSSGQRSPLHF | TGCGCCAGCAGCCAAAGTTCAGGACAACGGTCACCCCTCCACTTT
TRBD1 | - | TRBJ2-7 | TRBV28 | CASSGEGTAPYEQYF | TGTGCCAGCAGTGGAGAAGGGACAGCTCCCTACGAGCAGTACTTC
- | - | TRBJ2-7 | TRBV11-2 | CASSLDLIVYEQYF | TGTGCCAGCAGCTTAGATCTAATAGTATACGAGCAGTACTTC
- | - | TRBJ1-5 | TRBV27 | CASSLRARETRNQPQHF | TGTGCCAGCAGTTTAAGGGCACGGGAAACACGGAATCAGCCCCAGCATTTT
- | - | TRBJ2-7 | TRBV9 | CASSVGPSSYEQYF | TGTGCCAGCAGCGTAGGTCCTAGCTCCTACGAGCAGTACTTC
- | few | TRBJ2-7 | TRBV2 | CASSRESDEQYF | TGTGCCAGCAGTCGCGAGTCGGACGAGCAGTACTTC
- | - | TRBJ2-1 | TRBV6-4 | CASSAYNEQFF | TGTGCCAGCAGTGCATACAATGAGCAGTTCTTC
- | - | TRBJ2-2 | TRBV7-8 | CASRPPHSTPDGELFF | TGTGCCAGCAGGCCGCCCCACAGTACACCCGACGGGGAGCTGTTTTTT
- | few | TRBJ2-6 | TRBV6-5 | CASSGTVSGANVLTF | TGTGCCAGCAGTGGAACAGTCTCTGGGGCCAACGTCCTGACTTTC
TRBD1 | - | TRBJ1-1 | TRBV28 | CASSPQGQSAEAFF | TGTGCCAGCAGTCCTCAGGGACAGAGCGCTGAAGCTTTCTTT
- | - | TRBJ1-2 | TRBV28 | CASSLTTGSPNYGYTF | TGTGCCAGCAGTTTAACGACAGGCTCACCTAACTATGGCTACACCTTC
- | - | TRBJ2-6 | TRBV4-1 | CASSPLVTGSGANVLTF | TGCGCCAGCAGCCCCCTCGTCACAGGCTCTGGGGCCAACGTCCTGACTTTC
TRBD1 | - | TRBJ2-5 | TRBV11-2 | CASSLGTGLQETQYF | TGTGCCAGCAGCTTAGGGACAGGGCTCCAAGAGACCCAGTACTTC
TRBD1 | - | TRBJ1-1 | TRBV10-3 | CAINTGQGGTEAFF | TGTGCCATCAATACCGGACAGGGGGGAACTGAAGCTTTCTTT
- | - | TRBJ1-6 | TRBV27 | CASSFSSVNNSPLHF | TGTGCCAGCAGTTTCTCCAGTGTCAATAATTCACCCCTCCACTTT
- | - | TRBJ2-1 | TRBV13 | CASSIIRESGGGFF | TGTGCCAGCAGCATAATCCGGGAGTCGGGTGGGGGGTTCTTC
- | - | TRBJ2-7 | TRBV20-1 | CSGQGNDEQYF | TGCAGTGGGCAGGGGAACGACGAGCAGTACTTC
- | - | TRBJ2-3 | TRBV5-8 | CASSSESGIRDDTQYF | TGTGCCAGCAGCTCTGAGTCGGGGATTAGGGATGATACGCAGTATTTT
TRBD2 | - | TRBJ2-7 | TRBV7-2 | CASSISGSGSYEQYF | TGTGCCAGCAGCATAAGCGGGAGCGGCTCCTACGAGCAGTACTTC
TRBD1 | - | TRBJ1-1 | TRBV11-1 | CASSDYRGNTEAFF | TGTGCCAGCAGCGATTACAGGGGGAACACTGAAGCTTTCTTT